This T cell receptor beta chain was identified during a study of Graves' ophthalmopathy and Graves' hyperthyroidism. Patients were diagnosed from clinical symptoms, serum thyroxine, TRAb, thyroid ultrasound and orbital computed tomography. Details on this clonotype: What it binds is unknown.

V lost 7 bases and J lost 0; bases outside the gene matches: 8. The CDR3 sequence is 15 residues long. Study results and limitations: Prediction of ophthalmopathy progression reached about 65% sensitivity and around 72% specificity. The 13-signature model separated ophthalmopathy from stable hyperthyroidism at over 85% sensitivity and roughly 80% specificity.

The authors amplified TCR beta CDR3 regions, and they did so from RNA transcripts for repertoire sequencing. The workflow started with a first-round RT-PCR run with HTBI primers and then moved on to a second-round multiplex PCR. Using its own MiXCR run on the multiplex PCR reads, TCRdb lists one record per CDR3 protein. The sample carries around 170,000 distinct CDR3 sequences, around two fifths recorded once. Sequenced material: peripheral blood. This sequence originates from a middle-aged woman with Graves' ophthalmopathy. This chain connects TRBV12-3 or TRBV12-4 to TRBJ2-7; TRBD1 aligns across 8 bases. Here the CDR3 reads CASIPGTGGSYEQYF. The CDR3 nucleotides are TGTGCCAGCATTCCCGGGACAGGAGGCTCCTACGAGCAGTACTTC.